The TCR beta chain under discussion was sequenced for a study of pediatric ulcerative colitis. During colonoscopy, one to two rectal pinch biopsies were collected. The diagnostic colonoscopy in ulcerative colitis patients preceded any immunosuppressive treatment. The protocol was immunoSEQ multiplex PCR, while the TCRdb copy is restricted to in-frame clones and leaves out a portion. Of about 35,000 clones in the sample, about 81% were seen once. CDR1 SGHKS and CDR2 YYEKEE come from the germline V gene (reference sequence). CDR3 length equals 13 residues. Unmatched junction bases numbered 12, after V lost 8 bases and J lost 10 bases.

The receptor comes from a boy younger than 18 with mild ulcerative colitis. The chain combines TRBV5-5 with TRBJ2-1; 7 bases match TRBD1. The sample comprised gut tissue. As DNA, the CDR3 is TGTGCCAGTCACCCAGGGGGAGCGAGGGAGCAGTTCTTC. It codes for CASHPGGAREQFF.